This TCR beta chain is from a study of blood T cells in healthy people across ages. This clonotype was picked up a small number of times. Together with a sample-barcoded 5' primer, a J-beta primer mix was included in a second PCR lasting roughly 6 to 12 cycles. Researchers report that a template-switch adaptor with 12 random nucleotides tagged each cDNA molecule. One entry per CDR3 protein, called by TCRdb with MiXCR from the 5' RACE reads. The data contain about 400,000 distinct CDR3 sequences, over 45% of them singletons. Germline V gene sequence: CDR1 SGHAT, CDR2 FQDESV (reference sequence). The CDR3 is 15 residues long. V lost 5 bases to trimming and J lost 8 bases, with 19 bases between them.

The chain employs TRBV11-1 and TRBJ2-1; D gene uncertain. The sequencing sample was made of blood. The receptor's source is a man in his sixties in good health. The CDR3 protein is CASSPPRALFYEQFF. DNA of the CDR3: TGTGCCAGCAGCCCCCCTCGCGCTCTTTTCTATGAGCAGTTCTTC. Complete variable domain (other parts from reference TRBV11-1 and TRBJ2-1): EAEVAQSPRYKITEKSQAVAFWCDPISGHATLYWYRQILGQGPELLVQFQDESVVDDSQLPKDRFSAERLKGVDSTLKIQPAELGDSAMYLCASSPPRALFYEQFFGPGTRLTVL.